What follows is one T cell receptor (beta chain) and its context. Its antigen is currently unknown. This table comes from immunoSEQ multiplex PCR, and its TCRdb copy is limited to in-frame clones, with some not included. The table shows about 15,000 clones, with 76% occurring only once. These data come from a study of T cell repertoires in ileal Crohn's disease. The sample's time point: inflamed ileum from the surgical specimen. General study points: High-frequency clones were more common in sorted CD8 than CD4 cells.

The CDR3 has 15 residues. Germline assignment: CDR1 SGHTA and CDR2 FQGNSA. V was trimmed by 6 bases and J by 2 bases, leaving 17 bases between them. The receptor was isolated from an adult with Crohn's disease. The chain combines TRBV7-2 with TRBJ2-7; D perhaps matches TRBD1 (8 bases). The sample was ileal tissue. CDR3 bases: TGTGCCAGCAGATCACAGGGGGGGAGCGCCTACGAGCAGTACTTC. The encoded protein is CASRSQGGSAYEQYF.